One sample yielded the 13 T cell receptor beta chains listed below, sequenced in a study of cytomegalovirus exposure and HLA in healthy donors. Profiling relied on immunoSEQ multiplex PCR, and the TCRdb table lists in-frame clones only, not all of them. This sample has over 150,000 clones, with 86% found just once. Sequenced: PBMCs. These receptors all come from a woman under 40 in good health and CMV-seronegative.

The chain uses TRBV28 and TRBJ1-2; 8 bases map to TRBD1. The junction had 9 bases not matched to a gene; V was cut back by 10 bases and J by 8 bases. CDR1 is MDHEN, CDR2 SYDVKM, per germline. The CDR3 contains 12 residues. The DNA of the CDR3 is TGTGCCACCCAACAGGGGGTGTTGGGCTACACCTTC. It is translated as CATQQGVLGYTF.

This chain connects TRBV7-2 to TRBJ2-1; TRBD2 might be the D (5 bases). V dropped 0 bases and J dropped 12 bases, with 12 bases sitting between them. The CDR3 runs to 13 residues. Germline-derived CDR1 and CDR2 are SGHTA and FQGNSA. CDR3 in DNA: TGTGCCAGCAGCTTAGCTAGAGGGCCCGTGCAGTTCTTC. Translated, it gives CASSLARGPVQFF.

This sequence joins TRBV10-3 and TRBJ2-5, with a possible D match to TRBD1 (6 bases). This CDR3 has 16 amino acids. The germline V gene encodes CDR1 ENHRY and CDR2 SYGVKD. Trimming removed 3 bases at V and 2 bases at J, with 16 bases between. DNA for the CDR3: TGTGCCATCAGTGACGGTGGAGGACAGAGACAAGAGACCCAGTACTTC. It codes for CAISDGGGQRQETQYF.

The J gene is TRBJ2-3, the V gene TRBV2; unclear D gene. Germline CDR1 and CDR2: SNHLY and FYNNEI. This CDR3 region has 14 residues. V lost 6 bases and J lost 4, with 14 bases in between. The chain's CDR3 is CASSPQFQADTQYF. As DNA, the CDR3 is TGTGCCAGCAGCCCTCAGTTCCAGGCAGATACGCAGTATTTT.

J is TRBJ2-1 and V is TRBV25-1; 8 nucleotides agree with TRBD2. V shed 0 bases, J shed 4 bases, and the junction held 11 bases outside the gene matches. Germline assignment: CDR1 MGHDK and CDR2 SYGVNS. The CDR3 covers 18 residues. Written as DNA, the CDR3 is TGTGCCAGCAGTGAATATCGCCAGACTAGCGCGAAATACAATGAGCAGTTCTTC. The encoded protein is CASSEYRQTSAKYNEQFF.

The chain couples TRBV30 to TRBJ2-3; 8 bases are shared with TRBD1. Germline V gives CDR1 GTSNPN, CDR2 SVGIG (reference sequence). The CDR3 covers 16 residues. V shed 0 bases, J shed 6 bases, and the junction held 11 bases outside the gene matches. CDR3 nucleotide sequence: TGTGCCTGGAGTGTTGCGAGGACAGGGAGATGGGATACGCAGTATTTT. Protein product: CAWSVARTGRWDTQYF.

The rearrangement uses TRBV4-3 and TRBJ2-5, with D possibly TRBD1 on 5 matching bases. V was cut by 2 bases and J by 2 bases, with 15 bases left in between. CDR1 and CDR2 from the germline V gene are LGHNA and YSLEER. This CDR3 has 16 amino acids. CDR3 loop: CASSQSTSTAQETQYF. CDR3 bases: TGCGCCAGCAGCCAATCCACCTCGACAGCGCAAGAGACCCAGTACTTC.

V usage is TRBV18 and J usage is TRBJ2-5, with D hard to call. V lost 3 bases, J lost 4 bases, and 15 bases lay in between. Germline CDR1 and CDR2: KGHSH and LQKENI. The CDR3 spans 15 residues. The CDR3 loop reads CASSPARTGRETQYF. The CDR3 nucleotides read TGTGCCAGCTCACCGGCAAGGACCGGGCGAGAGACCCAGTACTTC.

The J gene is TRBJ2-2, the V gene TRBV9; D ambiguous. This CDR3 is built from 15 residues. Germline CDR1 SGDLS, CDR2 YYNGEE. V was shortened by 6 bases and J by 3 bases, with 15 bases between the two germline ends. CDR3 nucleotide sequence: TGTGCCAGCAACCCCGACGGAGTTTACACCGGGGAGCTGTTTTTT. Translation: CASNPDGVYTGELFF.

V is TRBV15 and J is TRBJ1-2; 7 bases are shared with TRBD1. Germline V gene lookup returns CDR1 LNHNV and CDR2 YYDKDF (reference sequence). Unmatched junction bases numbered 1, after V lost 0 bases and J lost 6 bases. There are 13 residues in the CDR3. CDR3 residues: CATSRDQGDGYTF. Here the CDR3 DNA reads TGTGCCACCAGCAGAGATCAGGGGGATGGCTACACCTTC.

The chain uses TRBV6-5 and TRBJ1-2; a possible D gene is TRBD1 (5 bases). Trimming removed 2 bases at V and 7 bases at J, with 11 bases between. The CDR3 is made up of 13 amino acids. Germline values: CDR1 MNHEY, CDR2 SVGAGI. The CDR3 spells CASSYLGGSGYTF. The CDR3 DNA is TGTGCCAGCAGTTACCTGGGGGGAAGTGGCTACACCTTC.

In this sample, this clone turned up a few times. V gene TRBV4-3 combines with J gene TRBJ2-1, with 12 positions matching TRBD2. J was trimmed by 7 bases and V by 4 bases; bases with no gene match: 8. This CDR3 is 16 amino acids long. The germline V gene encodes CDR1 LGHNA and CDR2 YSLEER. This CDR3 is CASSPSLAGGENEQFF. The DNA for the CDR3 is TGCGCCAGCAGCCCAAGTCTAGCGGGAGGGGAGAATGAGCAGTTCTTC.

The chain links TRBV18 to TRBJ1-5, with D hard to call. This CDR3 is 12 amino acids long. Germline values: CDR1 KGHSH, CDR2 LQKENI. The V and J ends lost 6 bases and 1 base respectively, with 4 bases between them. The CDR3 region is CASSRSNQPQHF. The CDR3, as DNA: TGTGCCAGCTCGAGGAGCAATCAGCCCCAGCATTTT.